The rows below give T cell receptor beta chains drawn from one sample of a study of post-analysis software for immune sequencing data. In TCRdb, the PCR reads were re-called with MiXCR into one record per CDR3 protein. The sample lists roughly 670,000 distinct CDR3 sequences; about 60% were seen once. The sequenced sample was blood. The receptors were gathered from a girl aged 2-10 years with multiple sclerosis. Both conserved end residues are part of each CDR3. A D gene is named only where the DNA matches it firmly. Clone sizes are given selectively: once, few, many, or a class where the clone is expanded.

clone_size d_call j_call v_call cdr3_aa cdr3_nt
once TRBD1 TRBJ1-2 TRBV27 CASSSGTVYGYTF TGTGCCAGCAGTTCTGGGACAGTCTATGGCTACACCTTC
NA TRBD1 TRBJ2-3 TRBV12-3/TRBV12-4 CASNPGTGGDTQYF TGTGCCAGCAACCCCGGGACAGGGGGAGATACGCAGTATTTT
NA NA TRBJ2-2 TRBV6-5 CASSSPTQYTGELFF TGTGCCAGCAGCTCCCCGACGCAGTACACCGGGGAGCTGTTTTTT
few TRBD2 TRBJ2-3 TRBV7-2 CAGGTSPTDTQYF TGTGCCGGAGGGACTAGTCCCACAGATACGCAGTATTTT
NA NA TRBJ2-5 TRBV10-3 CAIGIQETQYF TGTGCCATCGGCATCCAAGAGACCCAGTACTTC
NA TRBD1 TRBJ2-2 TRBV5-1 CASSYGQVNPGELFF TGCGCCAGCAGCTACGGACAGGTCAACCCCGGGGAGCTGTTTTTT
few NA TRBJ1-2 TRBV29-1 CGAKARYGYTF TGCGGCGCCAAAGCTAGATATGGCTACACCTTC
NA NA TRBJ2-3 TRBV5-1 CASSIWGGETDTQYF TGCGCCAGCAGCATCTGGGGCGGGGAGACAGATACGCAGTATTTT
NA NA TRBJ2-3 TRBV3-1 CASSHYLTPGLDRSYF TGTGCCAGCAGCCATTACTTAACCCCAGGGCTGGATAGGTCGTATTTT
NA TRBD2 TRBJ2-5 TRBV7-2 CANSLTSGGRETQYF TGTGCCAACAGCCTGACTAGCGGGGGCCGAGAGACCCAGTACTTC
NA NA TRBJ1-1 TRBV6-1 CASFRLQGIDTEAFF TGTGCCAGCTTTCGACTTCAGGGAATTGACACTGAAGCTTTCTTT
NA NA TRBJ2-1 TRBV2 CASSEGREQFF TGTGCCAGCAGTGAAGGGCGGGAGCAGTTCTTC
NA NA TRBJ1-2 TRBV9 CASSVAVGEFGYTF TGTGCCAGCAGCGTAGCCGTGGGAGAGTTTGGCTACACCTTC
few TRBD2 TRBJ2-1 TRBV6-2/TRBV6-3 CASITGLAGIPVFF TGTGCCAGCATCACCGGACTAGCGGGGATTCCTGTGTTCTTC
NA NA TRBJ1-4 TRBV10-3 CAISEGLGEKLFF TGTGCCATCAGTGAGGGGCTGGGTGAAAAACTGTTTTTT
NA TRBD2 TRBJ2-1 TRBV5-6 CASSLSGSVYNEQFF TGTGCCAGCAGCTTGAGCGGGAGCGTGTACAATGAGCAGTTCTTC
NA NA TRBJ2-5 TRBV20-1 CSARGEGNQETQYF TGCAGTGCTAGAGGAGAGGGAAACCAAGAGACCCAGTACTTC
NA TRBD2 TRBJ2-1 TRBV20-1 CSYLRLAGAATYNEQFF TGCAGTTATCTCAGACTAGCGGGGGCCGCAACCTACAATGAGCAGTTCTTC
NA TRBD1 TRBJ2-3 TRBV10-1 CASSKSRDRATGDTQYF TGCGCCAGCAGTAAGTCCCGGGACAGGGCCACTGGAGATACGCAGTATTTT
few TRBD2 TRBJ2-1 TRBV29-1 CSVEDPGGLGGQFF TGCAGCGTTGAAGATCCGGGAGGTTTAGGTGGGCAGTTCTTC
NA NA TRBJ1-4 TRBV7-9 CALGIKNEKLFF TGTGCCTTAGGGATAAAAAATGAAAAACTGTTTTTT
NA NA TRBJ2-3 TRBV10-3 CAISVTRDMSTDTQYF TGTGCCATCAGTGTCACTAGGGATATGAGCACAGATACGCAGTATTTT
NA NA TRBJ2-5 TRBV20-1 CSATRLAEQETQYF TGCAGTGCCACAAGACTGGCGGAACAAGAGACCCAGTACTTC
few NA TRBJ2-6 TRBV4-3 CASSQDLSNGANVLTF TGCGCCAGCAGCCAAGATCTATCAAATGGGGCCAACGTCCTGACTTTC
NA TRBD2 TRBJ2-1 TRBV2 CASSETLGGKQFF TGTGCCAGCAGTGAAACACTGGGGGGGAAGCAGTTCTTC
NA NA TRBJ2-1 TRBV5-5 CASSLMAGNLHSSHNEQFF TGTGCCAGCAGCTTGATGGCCGGAAACCTCCACAGCTCCCACAATGAGCAGTTCTTC
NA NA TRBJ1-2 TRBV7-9 CAGGQGRGYTF TGTGCCGGTGGCCAAGGCCGGGGCTACACCTTC
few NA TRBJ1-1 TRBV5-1 CASRSGSGDTEAFF TGCGCCAGCAGATCAGGATCAGGGGACACTGAAGCTTTCTTT
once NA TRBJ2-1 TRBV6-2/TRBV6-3 CASSLAPSREQFF TGTGCCAGCAGCCTGGCCCCCAGCCGAGAGCAGTTCTTC
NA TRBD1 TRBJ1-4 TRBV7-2 CASSLDRGRLFF TGTGCCAGCAGCTTAGACAGGGGCCGACTGTTTTTT
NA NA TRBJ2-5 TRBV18 CASCRGYQETQYF TGTGCCAGCTGCAGGGGTTATCAAGAGACCCAGTACTTC
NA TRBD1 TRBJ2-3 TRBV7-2 CASSIDRGEAQYF TGTGCCAGCAGCATCGACAGGGGCGAGGCGCAGTATTTT
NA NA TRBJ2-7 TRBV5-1 CASSFDGGDSYEQYF TGCGCCAGCAGCTTTGATGGGGGAGATAGTTACGAGCAGTACTTC
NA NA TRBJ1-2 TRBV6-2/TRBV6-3 CASRLGGYGYTF TGTGCCAGCAGACTCGGGGGCTATGGCTACACCTTC
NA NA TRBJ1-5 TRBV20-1 CSGSPGGATQPQHF TGCAGTGGGTCACCGGGGGGGGCCACTCAGCCCCAGCATTTT
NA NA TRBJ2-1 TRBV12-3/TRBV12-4 CASSPLTGPYNEQFF TGTGCCAGCAGTCCCTTGACAGGCCCCTACAATGAGCAGTTCTTC
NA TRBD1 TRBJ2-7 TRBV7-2 CASSWDRDGEQYF TGTGCCAGCAGCTGGGACAGGGACGGCGAGCAGTACTTC
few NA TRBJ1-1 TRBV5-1 CASSYTLPNTEAFF TGCGCCAGCAGCTACACGTTACCCAACACTGAAGCTTTCTTT
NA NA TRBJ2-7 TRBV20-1 CSAEGLDQGEQYF TGCAGTGCCGAGGGCCTAGACCAGGGCGAGCAGTACTTC
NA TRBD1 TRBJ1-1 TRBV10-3 CAISDPRQGNTEAFF TGTGCCATCAGTGACCCCCGACAGGGGAACACTGAAGCTTTCTTT
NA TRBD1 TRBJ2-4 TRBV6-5 CASRNTGENIQYF TGTGCCAGCAGGAATACAGGGGAAAACATTCAGTACTTC
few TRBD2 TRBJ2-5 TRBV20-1 CSGGRPQETQYF TGCAGTGGCGGGAGGCCCCAAGAGACCCAGTACTTC
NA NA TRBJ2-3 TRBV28 CASSYTASFSTDTQYF TGTGCCAGCAGTTACACAGCTTCTTTTAGCACAGATACGCAGTATTTT
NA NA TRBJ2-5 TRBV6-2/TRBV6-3 CASSYSGAGSSETQYF TGTGCCAGCAGTTATTCGGGTGCGGGAAGTTCTGAGACCCAGTACTTC
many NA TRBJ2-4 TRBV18 CASSPVKNIQYF TGTGCCAGCTCACCGGTCAAAAACATTCAGTACTTC
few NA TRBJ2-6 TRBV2 CASSETGSGANVLTF TGTGCCAGCAGTGAGACAGGCTCTGGGGCCAACGTCCTGACTTTC
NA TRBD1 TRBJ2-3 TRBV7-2 CASSNRGTGSDTQYF TGTGCCAGCAGCAATAGAGGGACAGGGTCTGATACGCAGTATTTT
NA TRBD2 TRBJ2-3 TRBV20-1 CSATRGVPGPDTQYF TGCAGTGCTACCCGGGGGGTCCCCGGGCCAGATACGCAGTATTTT